This TCR beta chain is drawn from a study of T cell responses to AZD1222 COVID-19 vaccine. Regarding the study as a whole: Baseline seropositivity characterized only a handful of AZD1222 recipients. Rises in breadth and depth of Spike-specific TCRs came after two AZD1222 doses. Donor demographics were predominantly white British with a female majority; clonal diversity may be underestimated.

On this clone itself: The antigen is unknown.

Only in-frame clones appear in the TCRdb table, and some are missing; sequencing was by immunoSEQ multiplex PCR. Here the sample spans more than 110,000 clones, 80% to 90% being singletons. Trimming pared 5 bases from V and 10 bases from J, leaving 14 bases between. Germline V gene lookup returns CDR1 LNHNV and CDR2 YYDKDF (reference sequence). This CDR3 is built from 12 residues. The rearrangement joins TRBV15 to TRBJ1-2, with D perhaps TRBD1 (5 bases). The source is an adult in good health. The sample was peripheral blood, taken on day 0 of AZD1222 vaccination. The CDR3 here is CATSFGGELYTF. CDR3 coding DNA: TGTGCCACCAGCTTCGGAGGGGAGCTCTACACCTTC.